This T cell receptor (beta chain) appears in the sequencing data of a study of shared clonotypes between healthy human individuals. Regarding this clone: No antigen is known for it.

Per the germline V gene, CDR1 is SGHTA and CDR2 is FQGNSA. V lost 0 bases to trimming and J lost 2 bases; unmatched junction nucleotides: 5. The CDR3 length is 18 residues. On sorted subsets, replicate PCRs used 150 to 250 ng DNA, or tens of thousands of T cell genomes. Original processing methods: With immunoSEQ giving junction-only sequences and no quality scores, filtering differed. Assay used: immunoSEQ multiplex PCR; TCRdb lists only in-frame clones, some missing. V, J and clone size are those of that table, while D and trimming were read from the DNA. Here the sample spans 2.3 million or so clones, 85% to 95% being singletons. Study-level findings and limits: Generally, estimated richness proved larger in naive subsets than it did in memory subsets. The sole specimen, blood, was sampled, and tissue repertoires likely differ.

Input material: naive CD4+ T cells from PBMCs. The subset here: CD45RA+ positively selected. The sequence was collected from a man younger than 30 in good health. Some clones in this sample may be carry-over from other donors' samples. The chain links TRBV7-2 to TRBJ2-1, with TRBD2 identical over 12 bases. In DNA, the CDR3 is TGTGCCAGCAGCTTAGCGCGCCTAGCGGGAGGGCCCTACAATGAGCAGTTCTTC. Amino acids: CASSLARLAGGPYNEQFF.